The T cell receptor beta chain under discussion was sequenced for a study of blood T cell repertoires in COVID-19. As for the study in general: The United States, Italy and Spain supplied acute and convalescent COVID-19 samples. From T cells, B-cell-depleted T cells, or PBMCs came the material, which was cDNA or gDNA.

V lost 6 bases and J lost 8; bases outside the gene matches: 9. Per the germline V gene, CDR1 is SGHTA and CDR2 is FQGNSA. CDR3 length: 16 residues. Source study methods: How many nucleated cells were present was estimated from reference gene primer amplification. Method: immunoSEQ multiplex PCR; TCRdb's copy keeps in-frame clones and lacks some. That table supplies the V and J calls and clone size; D and trimming were determined from the DNA. Of about 190,000 clones in the sample, around 83% were seen once. The count of this clone is one. The sample was peripheral blood. This clonotype was sampled from a woman aged 40 to 50 with acute or convalescent COVID-19. The J gene is TRBJ2-1, the V gene TRBV7-2, with 14 nucleotides matching TRBD2. Here the CDR3 reads CASSSSGTSGSYEQFF. For the CDR3, the DNA is TGTGCCAGCAGTTCTTCCGGGACTAGCGGGAGCTATGAGCAGTTCTTC.